The entry that follows covers one T cell receptor beta chain sequence. No antigen is known for it. This record comes from a study of T cells in Graves' hyperthyroidism and ophthalmopathy. Amplification targeted TCR beta CDR3 regions from RNA transcripts. TCR CDR3 underwent first-round RT-PCR with the HTBI primer set. TCRdb redid the calling of the multiplex PCR reads with MiXCR, one entry per CDR3 protein. This table holds around 620,000 distinct CDR3 sequences, 14% found once. Study results and caveats: Expanded thyroid clonotypes (above 0.001) were mostly also found in blood.

This CDR3 has 15 residues. Trimming left V 1 base short and J 0 bases short, with 6 bases between. The germline CDR1 and CDR2 sequences are MGHRA and YSYEKL. The clonotype was recovered from a woman aged 18-35 years with Graves' ophthalmopathy. Sequencing input: blood. The chain employs TRBV4-1 and TRBJ2-2; D is unresolved. Written as DNA, the CDR3 is TGCGCCAGCAGCCAAGGGGTAGCGAACACCGGGGAGCTGTTTTTT. It is translated as CASSQGVANTGELFF.